Listed here are 18 T cell receptor beta chains from one sample, sequenced in a study of CD8+ T cells in alopecia areata. RNA was isolated and reverse transcribed to cDNA, the sequencing template. Profiling relied on immunoSEQ multiplex PCR, and the TCRdb table lists in-frame clones only, not all of them. The sample holds around 140,000 clones, more than 40% seen once. This sample comprised CD8+ T cells sorted from blood, obtained at week 0. These receptors all come from a human donor with alopecia areata.

V and J are TRBV11-2 and TRBJ2-3, with TRBD2 matching 7 bases. The junction had 10 bases not matched to a gene; V was cut back by 5 bases and J by 5 bases. The germline V gene encodes CDR1 SGHAT and CDR2 FQNNGV. CDR3 size: 15 residues. CDR3 amino acids: CASSPSGVGRDTQYF. Here the CDR3 DNA reads TGTGCCAGCAGCCCCAGCGGGGTTGGTAGAGATACGCAGTATTTT.

This clone was recorded a few times. This chain links TRBV14 with TRBJ1-5; D possibly corresponds to TRBD1 (6 bases). This CDR3 region has 18 residues. Trimming cost V 0 bases and J 0 bases, with 15 bases left between them. The germline gives CDR1 SGHDN, CDR2 FVKESK. The CDR3 coding sequence is TGTGCCAGCAGCCAAGAGATACAGGGCCCCTATAGCAATCAGCCCCAGCATTTT. Translated, it gives CASSQEIQGPYSNQPQHF.

The chain is built from TRBV18 and TRBJ2-7; no clear D. Germline assignment: CDR1 KGHSH and CDR2 LQKENI. V lost 2 bases and J 0 bases, leaving 5 bases between the germline ends. The CDR3 sequence is 13 residues long. The CDR3 protein is CASSPESSYEQYF. The CDR3 DNA reads TGTGCCAGCTCACCAGAAAGCTCCTACGAGCAGTACTTC.

This clone has only a few counts. This rearrangement joins TRBV7-9 to TRBJ2-7, with D unresolved. Germline V gene data show CDR1 as SEHNR and CDR2 as FQNEAQ (reference sequence). The CDR3 length is 12 residues. V was cut by 4 bases and J by 6 bases, with 10 bases left in between. CDR3: CASSSPPREQYF. The DNA of the CDR3 is TGTGCCAGCAGCTCCCCCCCCCGCGAGCAGTACTTC.

Comments on this clone: Within the sample, other DNA sequences also encode this same CDR3. J is TRBJ2-5 and V is TRBV5-1, with D maybe TRBD2 (6 bases). The CDR3 runs 14 residues. Trimming removed 5 bases at V and 0 bases at J, with 11 bases between. The germline gives CDR1 SGHRS, CDR2 YFSETQ. The CDR3 protein is CASSWGDYQETQYF. The DNA for the CDR3 is TGCGCCAGCAGTTGGGGGGACTACCAAGAGACCCAGTACTTC.

The rearrangement uses TRBV5-6 and TRBJ1-2; 7 bases align to TRBD1. CDR3 length: 14 residues. V was pared by 1 base and J by 8 bases, with 8 bases of the junction left unmatched. In germline, CDR1 is SGHDT, CDR2 YYEEEE. As DNA, the CDR3 is TGTGCCAGCAGCTTGAAGGGGGCTTGGGACGGCTACACCTTC. As protein: CASSLKGAWDGYTF.

This clone was recorded a few times. The V call is TRBV29-1, the J call TRBJ1-5; a possible D gene is TRBD1 (5 bases). CDR3 length: 14 residues. Germline CDR1 is SQVTM and CDR2 is ANQGSEA. Trimming shortened V by 4 bases and J by 3 bases, and 13 bases separated the two germline ends. The CDR3 DNA reads TGCAGCGTTGTGGGTGACAGAGACAATCAGCCCCAGCATTTT. Its translation is CSVVGDRDNQPQHF.

This clone was picked up one time. The chain employs TRBV6-5 and TRBJ2-7; no firm D call. The CDR3 runs 14 residues. Germline V gene sequence: CDR1 MNHEY, CDR2 SVGAGI. Trimming took off 0 bases at V and 3 bases at J, with 9 bases between the two ends. The CDR3 protein is CASSYSVGHYEQYF. The DNA of the CDR3 is TGTGCCAGCAGTTACTCAGTGGGCCACTACGAGCAGTACTTC.

This clone has just a few counts. The chain employs TRBV9 and TRBJ2-3, with no clear D. V was shortened by 3 bases and J by 2 bases, with 4 bases between the two germline ends. CDR1 is SGDLS and CDR2 is YYNGEE in the germline V gene. The CDR3 is 12 amino acids. CDR3 nucleotide sequence: TGTGCCAGCAGCGCCAACACAGATACGCAGTATTTT. This codes for CASSANTDTQYF.

The chain couples TRBV6-5 to TRBJ1-2, with 7 bases identical to TRBD1. CDR3 length: 15 residues. V was clipped by 2 bases and J by 2 bases; unmatched bases: 5. Germline V CDR1 and CDR2: MNHEY, SVGAGI. DNA of the CDR3: TGTGCCAGCAGTTACCTTGCAGGGGGAAACTATGGCTACACCTTC. Its translation is CASSYLAGGNYGYTF.

A few counts support this clone. This sequence joins TRBV4-3 and TRBJ1-5; D gene unclear. Trimming took off 2 bases at V and 4 bases at J, with 12 bases between the two ends. The germline V gene has CDR1 LGHNA and CDR2 YSLEER. The CDR3 sequence is 15 residues long. CDR3 in amino acids: CASSQSQVYNQPQHF. In DNA form, the CDR3 reads TGCGCCAGCAGCCAAAGCCAGGTCTATAATCAGCCCCAGCATTTT.

This clone is medium-sized. The chain has TRBV6-4 and TRBJ2-2; D perhaps matches TRBD1 (6 bases). Germline V lookup: CDR1 MRHNA, CDR2 SNTAGT. The V end lost 0 bases, the J end lost 1 base, and 6 bases lay between the germline ends. The CDR3 runs 15 residues. The CDR3 spells CASSDSTGNTGELFF. CDR3 sequence (DNA): TGTGCCAGCAGTGACTCGACAGGGAACACCGGGGAGCTGTTTTTT.

The V call is TRBV29-1, the J call TRBJ2-5; D not certain. With 6 bases removed from V and 0 bases from J, the gap between germline ends came to 11 bases. Per the germline V gene, CDR1 is SQVTM and CDR2 is ANQGSEA. This CDR3 has 13 amino acids. The CDR3, as DNA: TGCAGCGTCCTGACCGTGTACCAAGAGACCCAGTACTTC. It yields the protein CSVLTVYQETQYF.

J is TRBJ1-1 and V is TRBV27; 10 bases align to TRBD1. V gave up 1 base and J gave up 4 bases; unmatched junction bases: 12. CDR1 and CDR2 from the germline V gene are MNHEY and SMNVEV (reference sequence). This CDR3 is built from 18 residues. The CDR3 protein is CASSLLVGTGVRSTEAFF. The CDR3 nucleotides read TGTGCCAGCAGTTTATTAGTAGGGACAGGGGTACGTAGCACTGAAGCTTTCTTT.

The sample holds one count of this clone. The CDR3 region has the DNA TGTGCCAGCAGGGCGACAAAGGCCCAAGAGACCCAGTACTTC. As protein: CASRATKAQETQYF. The chain is built from TRBV2 and TRBJ2-5, with D uncertain. The CDR3 length is 14 residues. V lost 6 bases to trimming and J lost 1 base, with 12 bases between them. Germline CDR1 SNHLY, CDR2 FYNNEI. The complete variable domain, with remaining parts taken from reference TRBV2 and TRBJ2-5, reads EPEVTQTPSHQVTQMGQEVILRCVPISNHLYFYWYRQILGQKVEFLVSFYNNEISEKSEIFDDQFSVERPDGSNFTLKIRSTKLEDSAMYFCASRATKAQETQYFGPGTRLLVL.

The rearrangement uses TRBV6-5 and TRBJ2-5, with 8 positions matching TRBD2. Germline CDR1 MNHEY, CDR2 SVGAGI. This CDR3 contains 13 residues. J was trimmed by 5 bases and V by 5 bases; bases with no gene match: 4. The chain's CDR3 is CASSVSSGETQYF. CDR3 DNA sequence: TGTGCCAGCAGTGTATCTAGCGGGGAGACCCAGTACTTC.

This chain uses TRBV9 with TRBJ2-1; 10 bases fit TRBD2. Germline V lookup: CDR1 SGDLS, CDR2 YYNGEE. V lost 4 bases to trimming and J lost 7 bases; unmatched junction nucleotides: 11. This CDR3 spans 16 amino acids. DNA for the CDR3: TGTGCCAGCAGCTCCAGGGTGGCTAGCGGGGGTAATGAGCAGTTCTTC. It specifies CASSSRVASGGNEQFF.

This clone showed up just a few times. The chain links TRBV5-1 to TRBJ1-2; no firm D call. This CDR3 spans 13 amino acids. The V gene lost 4 bases and the J gene lost 8 bases, with 15 bases spanning the gap. Germline-derived CDR1 and CDR2 are SGHRS and YFSETQ. The CDR3 sequence is CASSPDGASGYTF. The CDR3 DNA is TGCGCCAGCAGCCCCGACGGAGCAAGCGGCTACACCTTC.